Listed below are T cell receptor beta chains from one sample, sequenced in a study of cytotoxic CD8 clonotypes in ibrutinib-treated CLL. Here immunoSEQ multiplex PCR was the method, and the copy in TCRdb shows in-frame clones only, minus some. This table has more than 200,000 clones, 70% appearing once. The material sequenced was PBMCs, taken after 24 months of ibrutinib treatment. Receptors originate from a human donor with chronic lymphocytic leukemia. CDR3s include the opening cysteine and the closing phenylalanine or tryptophan. D genes are given only for firm matches. Size is stated for part of the rows, as once, few or many counts, or as a class when the clone is expanded.

TRBD1,NA,TRBV19,TRBJ2-5,14,TGTGCCAGTAGTCGGACAGGGCCCAGGGTGACCCAGTACTTC,CASSRTGPRVTQYF
TRBD2,NA,TRBV2,TRBJ2-7,15,TGTGCCAGCAGTGAACCGCGGGACTACCAGTACGAGCAGTACTTC,CASSEPRDYQYEQYF
NA,NA,TRBV30,TRBJ1-5,13,TGTGCCTGGAGGCCAGGGAGGGATCAGCCCCAGCATTTT,CAWRPGRDQPQHF
NA,NA,TRBV27,TRBJ2-1,16,TGTGCCAGCCCCCATGAGGGCCCAGGGGCCTACAATGAGCAGTTCTTC,CASPHEGPGAYNEQFF
NA,NA,TRBV28,TRBJ2-3,14,TGTGCCAGCAAAGATGGGGGGAGCACAGATACGCAGTATTTT,CASKDGGSTDTQYF
TRBD2,few,TRBV9,TRBJ2-7,17,TGTGCCAGCAGCGGAATAGCCTCTAGCGGGAGATCCCACGAGCAGTACTTC,CASSGIASSGRSHEQYF
NA,NA,TRBV2,TRBJ1-5,15,TGTGCCAGCAGTGTCGAACAGGTTGGCAATCAGCCCCAGCATTTT,CASSVEQVGNQPQHF
NA,NA,TRBV19,TRBJ1-2,11,TGTGCCAGTAATGAGCGAGAGGGCTACACCTTC,CASNEREGYTF
NA,NA,TRBV28,TRBJ2-6,16,TGTGCCAGCAGTTTCACTGTAGCCGCTGGGGCCAACGTCCTGACTTTC,CASSFTVAAGANVLTF
TRBD1,NA,TRBV19,TRBJ2-7,16,TGTGCCAGTAGTACCCCCTCCGGGACAGGGAACTACGAGCAGTACTTC,CASSTPSGTGNYEQYF
NA,NA,TRBV5-8,TRBJ2-7,14,TGTGCCAGCAGCTTACGTTTCACAGCCTACGAGCAGTACTTC,CASSLRFTAYEQYF
NA,once,TRBV13,TRBJ2-6,15,TGTGCCAGCAGCGCGACCATCTCTGGGGCCAACGTCCTGACTTTC,CASSATISGANVLTF
NA,once,TRBV5-4,TRBJ2-2,12,TGTGCCAGCACAGGGAACACCGGGGAGCTGTTTTTT,CASTGNTGELFF
TRBD1,NA,TRBV9,TRBJ2-1,14,TGTGCCAGCAGCCCGACAGGGAATTACAATGAGCAGTTCTTC,CASSPTGNYNEQFF
TRBD1,NA,TRBV30,TRBJ2-5,15,TGTGCCTGGAGTGTACGTGGGACAGGGGTCGAGACCCAGTACTTC,CAWSVRGTGVETQYF
TRBD1,NA,TRBV6-6,TRBJ2-1,14,TGTGCCGGCAAGGGACAGGAAAACAACAATGAGCAGTTCTTC,CAGKGQENNNEQFF
TRBD1,NA,TRBV19,TRBJ2-1,15,TGTGCCAGTAGTCCCCGGGGACAGGGCAACAATGAGCAGTTCTTC,CASSPRGQGNNEQFF
NA,NA,TRBV2,TRBJ2-7,17,TGTGCCAGCAGTGAAGCGAGGGGGAGGGCCAGCTCCTACGAGCAGTACTTC,CASSEARGRASSYEQYF
NA,NA,TRBV2,TRBJ1-2,13,TGTGCCAGCGGGGTAACAGACGACTATGGCTACACCTTC,CASGVTDDYGYTF
TRBD2,NA,TRBV7-3,TRBJ2-3,20,TGTGCCAGCAGCCACCCCTCCTTTGTGGACGGGAGGAGGTCGCCAGATACGCAGTATTTT,CASSHPSFVDGRRSPDTQYF
NA,NA,TRBV15,TRBJ2-1,13,TGTGCCGCTTCAGGGGGGACCTACAATGAGCAGTTCTTC,CAASGGTYNEQFF
NA,NA,TRBV4-2,TRBJ2-7,15,TGTGCCAGCAGCCGGCCTGCGGATCCGCGCCACGAGCAGTACTTC,CASSRPADPRHEQYF
NA,few,TRBV5-1,TRBJ2-7,15,TGCGCCAGCAGCTTCGCCCAAGACAGGCCCTACGAGCAGTACTTC,CASSFAQDRPYEQYF
TRBD2,NA,TRBV11-2,TRBJ2-7,15,TGTGCCAGCAGCTCGGGACTAGCGGTCGGCTACGAGCAGTACTTC,CASSSGLAVGYEQYF
NA,NA,TRBV9,TRBJ1-4,15,TGTGCCAGCAGCGTAGCGGATTTTACTAATGAAAAACTGTTTTTT,CASSVADFTNEKLFF
TRBD2,NA,TRBV19,TRBJ2-1,17,TGTGCCAGTAGTCCTCGTTCCGTGCGGGAGGGGAACAATGAGCAGTTCTTC,CASSPRSVREGNNEQFF
NA,NA,TRBV11-2,TRBJ2-1,14,TGTGCCAGCAGCTTAGTGCGGCCGGCGGGTGAGCAGTTCTTC,CASSLVRPAGEQFF
TRBD1,once,TRBV7-2,TRBJ2-7,14,TGTGCCAGCAGCAAGGACAGGACAAACTACGAGCAGTACTTC,CASSKDRTNYEQYF
TRBD2,NA,TRBV28,TRBJ2-1,16,TGTGCCAGCCGAAATCCTACTAGCGGCTTCTACAATGAGCAGTTCTTC,CASRNPTSGFYNEQFF
NA,NA,TRBV10-3,TRBJ2-2,15,TGTGCCATCAGTGAGGGGAGATCGAACACCGGGGAGCTGTTTTTT,CAISEGRSNTGELFF
NA,NA,TRBV19,TRBJ2-7,15,TGTGCCAGTAGTAGGGACTCTGGGGACCCCTACGAGCAGTACTTC,CASSRDSGDPYEQYF
TRBD1,NA,TRBV4-3,TRBJ1-5,15,TGCGCCAGCAGCCGGGACAGTAATAGCAATCAGCCCCAGCATTTT,CASSRDSNSNQPQHF
NA,NA,TRBV5-6,TRBJ1-2,15,TGTGCCAGCAGCTTGGAACAGGACCCTAACTATGGCTACACCTTC,CASSLEQDPNYGYTF
NA,NA,TRBV28,TRBJ1-1,16,TGTGCCAGCAGTCCCCTTACCTCGGGGGTCAACACTGAAGCTTTCTTT,CASSPLTSGVNTEAFF
TRBD2,NA,TRBV27,TRBJ2-7,16,TGTGCCAGCAGTTTGCTAGCGGGAGCACCGATCTACGAGCAGTACTTC,CASSLLAGAPIYEQYF
NA,NA,TRBV29-1,TRBJ2-2,15,TGCAGCGTGGGACAGACAGGGAGGAACTCCGGGGAGCTGTTTTTT,CSVGQTGRNSGELFF
NA,NA,TRBV7-3,TRBJ2-1,15,TGTGCCAGCAGCTTAACTAGCAGTGCGGGCAATGAGCAGTTCTTC,CASSLTSSAGNEQFF
NA,once,TRBV29-1,TRBJ1-1,14,TGCAGCGTTGAATTGCGGTTGGGGACCACTGAAGCTTTCTTT,CSVELRLGTTEAFF
TRBD2,NA,TRBV28,TRBJ2-5,17,TGTGCCAGCAGTTCCAAAACTAGCGGGAGGTACCAAGAGACCCAGTACTTC,CASSSKTSGRYQETQYF
NA,NA,TRBV15,TRBJ2-5,16,TGTGCCACCAGCGAGGGGCAGGGATCAGGGCAAGAGACCCAGTACTTC,CATSEGQGSGQETQYF
NA,NA,TRBV14,TRBJ2-1,15,TGTGCCAGCAGCTTGCGGGACAGCATCTACAATGAGCAGTTCTTC,CASSLRDSIYNEQFF